This TCR beta chain was recorded in a study of post-analysis software for immune sequencing data. Study conclusions and caveats: Analysis by F measure revealed that same-batch samples clustered strongly together. Several TRBV segments were more frequent in patients than controls; TRBV5-6, TRBV5-1 and TRBV20-1 belonged to this group.

On this clonotype itself: The antigen remains unidentified.

cDNA libraries for TCR beta contained unique molecular identifiers. T cells numbering roughly 1 to 10 million gave rise to 450,000 to 550,000 cDNA molecules. TCRdb re-analysed the PCR reads in MiXCR, keeping a single row per CDR3 protein. The sample lists a few hundred thousand distinct CDR3 sequences, around 36% seen once, with approximately 6% in the top ten. Germline assignment: CDR1 MNHNS and CDR2 SASEGT. Trimming removed 9 bases from V and 2 bases from J; junction bases left unmatched: 6. The CDR3 spans 14 residues. The clonotype comes from a girl between 2 and 17 years old with multiple sclerosis. Sequences were obtained from blood. The rearrangement uses TRBV6-1 and TRBJ2-1; 8 bases agree with TRBD2. The CDR3 spells CASYDSGAYNEQFF. The DNA of the CDR3 is TGTGCCAGTTACGATAGCGGGGCCTACAATGAGCAGTTCTTC.